The sequence of this TCR beta chain was determined in a study of tumor-infiltrating lymphocytes in primary liver carcinoma. For the study at large: Roughly 3.5 to 7.5 million productive TCRbeta reads came from each sample, comparable across tissue types. Study-wide points: Tumors reached a significantly greater top-250-clone fraction than blood did (p = 0.039).

Per the germline V gene, CDR1 is MGHRA and CDR2 is YSYEKL. CDR3 length: 18 residues. Trimming removed 1 base from V and 5 bases from J, with 20 bases in between. Taking about 19-32 mg of unsorted bulk tissue, the authors co-extracted RNA and DNA. Patients underwent surgical resection for primary liver carcinoma. Starting from 500 ng of total RNA, TCR beta cDNA was produced with a primer in the constant region. Modified slightly, ARM-PCR produced TCR beta libraries over three nested multiplex PCR rounds. With TRBV1-TRBV30 forward primers and a C-beta reverse primer, the first two PCR rounds were run for nine to eleven cycles each. One entry per CDR3 protein, called by TCRdb with MiXCR from the multiplex PCR reads. The table has 50,000 to 70,000 distinct CDR3 sequences, less than 75% seen once. Comments on this clonotype: What it binds is not known. Lacking the conserved final phenylalanine or tryptophan, this CDR3 likely reflects a read error.

Sequencing was carried out using liver tumor tissue from sampling region 2. Specified subset: tumor region T2, inferior pole. This TCR derives from a man between 40 and 49 years old with primary liver carcinoma and hepatitis B virus infection. J is TRBJ2-2 and V is TRBV4-1, with TRBD2 as a possible D gene (6 bases). As DNA, the CDR3 is TGCGCCAGCAGCCAAGGGGCTAACGGGAGATTGGGGACCGGGGAGCTGTTTCTT. Protein: CASSQGANGRLGTGELFL.